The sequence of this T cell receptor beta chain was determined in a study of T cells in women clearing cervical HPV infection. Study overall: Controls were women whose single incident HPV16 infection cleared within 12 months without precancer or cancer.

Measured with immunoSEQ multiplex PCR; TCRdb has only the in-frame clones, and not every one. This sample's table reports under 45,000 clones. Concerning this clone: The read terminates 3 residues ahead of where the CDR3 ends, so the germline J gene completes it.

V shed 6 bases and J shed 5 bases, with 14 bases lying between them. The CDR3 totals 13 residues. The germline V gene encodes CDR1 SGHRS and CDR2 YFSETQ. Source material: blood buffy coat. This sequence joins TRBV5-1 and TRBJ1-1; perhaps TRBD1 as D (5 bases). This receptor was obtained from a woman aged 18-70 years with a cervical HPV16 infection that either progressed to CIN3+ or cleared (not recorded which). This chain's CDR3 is CASTQGTRTEAFF. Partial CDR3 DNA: TGCGCCAGCACCCAGGGTACCCGGACTGAA.